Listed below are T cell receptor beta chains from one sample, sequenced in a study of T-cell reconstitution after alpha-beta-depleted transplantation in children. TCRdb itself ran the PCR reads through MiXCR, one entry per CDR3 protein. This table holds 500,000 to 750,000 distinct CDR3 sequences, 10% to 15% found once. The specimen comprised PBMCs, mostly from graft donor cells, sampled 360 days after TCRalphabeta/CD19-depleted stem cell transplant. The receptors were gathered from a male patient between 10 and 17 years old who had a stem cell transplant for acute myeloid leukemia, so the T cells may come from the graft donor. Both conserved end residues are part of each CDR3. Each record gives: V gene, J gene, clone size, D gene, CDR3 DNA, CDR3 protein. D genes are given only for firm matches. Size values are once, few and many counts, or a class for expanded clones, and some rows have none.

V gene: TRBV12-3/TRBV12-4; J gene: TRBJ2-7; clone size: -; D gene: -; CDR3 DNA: TGTGCCAGCAGTTTAAGTTACTTCTACGAGCAGTACTTC; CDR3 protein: CASSLSYFYEQYF
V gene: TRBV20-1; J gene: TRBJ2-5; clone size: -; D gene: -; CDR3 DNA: TGCAGTGCGAAGACGACGGGGACCCAGTACTTC; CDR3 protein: CSAKTTGTQYF
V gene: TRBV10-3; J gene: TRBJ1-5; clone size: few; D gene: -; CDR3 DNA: TGTGCCATCAGTGATCTGGGGCCCCCGAATCAGCCCCAGCATTTT; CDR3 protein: CAISDLGPPNQPQHF
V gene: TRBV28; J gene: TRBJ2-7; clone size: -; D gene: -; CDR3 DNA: TGTGCCAGCAGTTTCATCCATACCTACGAGCAGTACTTC; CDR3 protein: CASSFIHTYEQYF
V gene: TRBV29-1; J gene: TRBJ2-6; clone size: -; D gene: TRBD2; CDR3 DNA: TGCAGCGTTGAGGGGGCGGGGGGACGCTCTGGGGCCAACGTCCTGACTTTC; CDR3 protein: CSVEGAGGRSGANVLTF
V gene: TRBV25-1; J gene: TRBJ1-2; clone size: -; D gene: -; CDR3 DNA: TGTGCCAGCAGCAGGCGTTCATCCTATGGCTACACCTTC; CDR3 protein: CASSRRSSYGYTF
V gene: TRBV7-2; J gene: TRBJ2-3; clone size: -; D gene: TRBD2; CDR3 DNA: TGTGCCAGCAGCTTAGTATCGGGAGGGGGGAGCACAGATACGCAGTATTTT; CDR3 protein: CASSLVSGGGSTDTQYF
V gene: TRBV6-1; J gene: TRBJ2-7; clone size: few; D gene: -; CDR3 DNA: TGTGCCAGCAGTGGACAGGGAGGGAACGAGCAGTACTTC; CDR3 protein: CASSGQGGNEQYF
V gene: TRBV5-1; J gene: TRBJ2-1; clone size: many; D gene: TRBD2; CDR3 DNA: TGCGCCAGCAGCTCCCGACCTAAACCGGGACTAGCAGTCAATGAGCAGTTCTTC; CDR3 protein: CASSSRPKPGLAVNEQFF
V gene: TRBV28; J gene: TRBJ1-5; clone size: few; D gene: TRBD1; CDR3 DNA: TGTGCCAGCACCCCTTCGGACAGGGGGCACAATCAGCCCCAGCATTTT; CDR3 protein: CASTPSDRGHNQPQHF
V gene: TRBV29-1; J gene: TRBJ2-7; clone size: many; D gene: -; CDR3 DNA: TGCAGCGTTCGCGGGGTAGCGTCCCTCTACGAGCAGTACTTC; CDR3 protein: CSVRGVASLYEQYF
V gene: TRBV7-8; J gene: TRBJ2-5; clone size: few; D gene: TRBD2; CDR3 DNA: TGTGCCAGCAGACCCAGACTAGCGGCCCAAGAGACCCAGTACTTC; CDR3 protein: CASRPRLAAQETQYF
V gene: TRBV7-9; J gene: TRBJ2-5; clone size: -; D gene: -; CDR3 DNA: TGTGCCAGCAGCCCGGGGACCGCCCTCCAAGAGACCCAGTACTTC; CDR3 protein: CASSPGTALQETQYF
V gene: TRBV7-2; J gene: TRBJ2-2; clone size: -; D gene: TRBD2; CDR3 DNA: TGTGCCAGCAGCCCAGCGGGCGGGAGGGCCTCGGGCGGGGAGCTGTTTTTT; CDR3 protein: CASSPAGGRASGGELFF
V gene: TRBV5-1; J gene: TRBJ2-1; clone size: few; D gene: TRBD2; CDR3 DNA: TGCGCCAGCAGCTTCACCTTCCTAGCGGGAGAAATGAATGAGCAGTTCTTC; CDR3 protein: CASSFTFLAGEMNEQFF